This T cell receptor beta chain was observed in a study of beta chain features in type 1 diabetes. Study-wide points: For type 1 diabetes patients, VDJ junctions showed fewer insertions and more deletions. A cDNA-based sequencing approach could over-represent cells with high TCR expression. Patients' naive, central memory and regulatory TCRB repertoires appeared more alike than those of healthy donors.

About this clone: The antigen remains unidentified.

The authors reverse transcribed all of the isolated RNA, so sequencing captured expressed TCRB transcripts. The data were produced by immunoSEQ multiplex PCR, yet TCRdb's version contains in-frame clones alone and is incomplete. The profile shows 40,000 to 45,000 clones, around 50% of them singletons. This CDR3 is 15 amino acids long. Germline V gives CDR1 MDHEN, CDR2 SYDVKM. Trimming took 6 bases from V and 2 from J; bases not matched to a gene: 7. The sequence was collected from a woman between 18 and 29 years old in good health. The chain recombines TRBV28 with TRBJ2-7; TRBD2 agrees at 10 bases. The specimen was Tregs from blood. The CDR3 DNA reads TGTGCCAGCAGAAAAAGCGGGAGGGTCCCCTACGAGCAGTACTTC. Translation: CASRKSGRVPYEQYF.